Reported below is one T cell receptor beta chain. Its antigen is as yet unknown. With 60 Vbeta and 13 Jbeta primers, the PCR was carried out. This table comes from immunoSEQ multiplex PCR, and its TCRdb copy is limited to in-frame clones, with some not included. The table shows 150,000 to 200,000 clones, with approximately 80% occurring only once. This sample was included in a study of cytomegalovirus exposure and HLA in healthy donors. Whole-study results and caveats: Later work showed greater clonal expansion in HLA-associated TCR beta chains than in equally common others. TCR beta sequences reportedly predicted most subjects' HLA-A and HLA-B alleles accurately.

V shed 2 bases, J shed 3 bases, and the junction held 8 bases outside the gene matches. Germline CDR1 reads SGHRS; CDR2 reads YFSETQ. CDR3 size: 15 residues. The clonotype was recovered from a woman aged 40 to 50 in good health and CMV-seronegative. The chain is built from TRBV5-1 and TRBJ2-7, with 7 nucleotides matching TRBD1. The sequencing input was PBMCs. Written as DNA, the CDR3 is TGCGCCAGCAGCTTCGGGACAGCCCGTTTCTACGAGCAGTACTTC. Its translation: CASSFGTARFYEQYF. The full variable domain, rest sourced from reference TRBV5-1 and TRBJ2-7, is KAGVTQTPRYLIKTRGQQVTLSCSPISGHRSVSWYQQTPGQGLQFLFEYFSETQRNKGNFPGRFSGRQFSNSRSEMNVSTLELGDSALYLCASSFGTARFYEQYFGPGTRLTVT.